This T cell receptor (beta chain) was obtained from a study of cytomegalovirus exposure and HLA in healthy donors (dated by TCRdb to the late 2010s). Concerning the study at large: A later analysis indicated that the roughly 120 validation repertoires were generated on the platform also employed for the roughly 720 repertoires of the first cohort. To predict cytomegalovirus infection status, the study brought together high-throughput TCR immunosequencing, statistical association of individual TCRs with disease status, and machine learning. The study was designed to test whether signatures of past pathogen exposure could be identified by cataloging public T cell receptors. A separate validation cohort of 100 to 150 different subjects was used in addition to the roughly 720-subject first cohort.

Overall study outcomes, separate from this receptor: Subsequent analysis determined that TCRs grouped into clusters in the first cohort also showed a tendency toward co-occurrence across the approximately 110 validation repertoires, and approximately 94% of cluster scores exceeded 0. The classifier was reported to diagnose cytomegalovirus status with high specificity and sensitivity in both the original cohort and the validation cohort. All 120 repertoires were used to score co-occurrence in the validation cohort in a later analysis, because that analysis had no HLA typing for the cohort. In vitro tests confirmed that three of the cytomegalovirus-associated TCR beta chains recognize cytomegalovirus antigens. Across donors, most TCR sequences were observed very rarely, whereas some public TCRs were present in many individuals. According to the authors, the approach could potentially be generalized to other disease states and immunological phenotypes. A total of around 150 TCR beta chains were listed by the study as associated with cytomegalovirus.

The library relied on the immunoSEQ multiplex PCR assay. The authors processed their data as follows. A statistical classification framework was developed to diagnose cytomegalovirus status using the catalog of TCR beta chain sequences. The source is immuneACCESS, and TCRdb retained only in-frame sequences with V and J called. Part of the clones is not carried over; for the studies checked, unresolved V genes explain less than half of this, and the remainder is unexplained. That table furnishes V, J and clone size, whereas the DNA furnished D and trimming. Present in this sample are about 63,000 clones, 85% to 95% of which were seen just once. The ten largest clones take up 6% to 8.5% of the sample. The germline V gene (reference sequence) gives CDR1 as LNHDA and CDR2 as SQIVND. V is reduced by 0 bases and J by 12 bases, leaving a spacing of 24 bases between them. Its CDR3 holds 17 amino acids, cysteine through phenylalanine. The entry retains the CDR3 DNA only, 51 bases that are in frame from base 1.

Separate from the roughly 650-subject first cohort, the validation cohort of some 130 subjects was the group to which the donors belonged. This clone was recorded only once. The clone's antigen remains unknown. No qualities accompany the bases; no much larger clone lies one base away. Sequences were obtained from PBMCs. The source is a woman younger than 30 in good health and CMV-seropositive. Rearrangement joined TRBV19 to TRBJ2-1; the D gene is unclear. In nucleotides, the sequence is TGTGCCAGTAGTATAGATAGAAAAGTAGGTCGAATGTCGGGGCAGTTCTTC. This yields the protein CASSIDRKVGRMSGQFF.